This TCR beta chain appears in the sequencing data of a study of T cells in Graves' hyperthyroidism and ophthalmopathy. The investigators amplified TCR beta CDR3 regions from RNA transcripts. First-round RT-PCR targeting the TCR CDR3 was performed with the HTBI primer set. TCRdb re-derived calls from the multiplex PCR reads in MiXCR, one entry per CDR3 protein. The sample holds fewer than 650,000 distinct CDR3 sequences, around 15% seen once. This clonotype showed up many times. The TCR originated in a woman aged 40 to 50 with Graves' ophthalmopathy. Sequencing was done on a sample of blood.

CDR3 nucleotide sequence: TGCGCCAGCAGCGCCCGACTAGCGGGAAGCAACGAGCAGTACTTC. Encoded protein: CASSARLAGSNEQYF. V and J are TRBV5-1 and TRBJ2-7; 11 positions match TRBD2. Germline loops: CDR1 SGHRS, CDR2 YFSETQ. Trimming at V came to 4 bases and at J to 5 bases, leaving 8 bases not matched to a gene. This CDR3 contains 15 residues. The variable domain in full, completed from reference TRBV5-1 and TRBJ2-7, reads KAGVTQTPRYLIKTRGQQVTLSCSPISGHRSVSWYQQTPGQGLQFLFEYFSETQRNKGNFPGRFSGRQFSNSRSEMNVSTLELGDSALYLCASSARLAGSNEQYFGPGTRLTVT.